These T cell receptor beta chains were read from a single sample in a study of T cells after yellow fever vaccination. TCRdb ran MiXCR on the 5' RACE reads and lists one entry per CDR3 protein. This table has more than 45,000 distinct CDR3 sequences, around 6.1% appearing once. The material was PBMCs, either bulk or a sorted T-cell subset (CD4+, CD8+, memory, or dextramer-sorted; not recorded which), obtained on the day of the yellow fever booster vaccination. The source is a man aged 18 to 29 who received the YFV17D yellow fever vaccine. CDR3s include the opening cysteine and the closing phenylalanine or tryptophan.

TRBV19	CASSITLTSAETQYF
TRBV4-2	CASSQDRGGTGELFF
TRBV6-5	CASSYPTSGGNTDTQYF
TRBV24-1	CATRASSTDTQYF
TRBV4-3	CASSQDWRTNTEAFF
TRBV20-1	CSAREGNYGYTF
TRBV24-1	CATSDSTGAGYTF
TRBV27	CASSLSWQAGEAFF
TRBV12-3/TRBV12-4	CASSPRTSEQFF
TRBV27	CASRHGGPNNEQFF
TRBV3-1	CASSQGTGFHEQYF
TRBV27	CASSSYTAEETQYF
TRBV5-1	CASSFGQGNQPQHF